This TCR beta chain was obtained from a study of blood T cell repertoires in COVID-19. Trimming shortened V by 2 bases and J by 0 bases, and 19 bases separated the two germline ends. The CDR3 length is 18 residues. Germline lookup yields CDR1 LNHDA and CDR2 SQIVND (reference sequence). Sequenced by immunoSEQ multiplex PCR; TCRdb stores in-frame clones only, minus some. Seen here are fewer than 150,000 clones, about 86% observed once, and the top ten hold 15% to 20%. The TCR originated in a woman aged 50 to 60 who had recovered from COVID-19. The chain is built from TRBV19 and TRBJ1-1; a weak D match, TRBD1 (6 bases). Sequenced input: peripheral blood. DNA of the CDR3: TGTGCCAGTAGTATAAGGATCGGGGGGCGGGCGTTGAACACTGAAGCTTTCTTT. Encoded protein: CASSIRIGGRALNTEAFF.